Listed here are 13 T cell receptor beta chains from one sample, sequenced in a study of shared clonotypes between healthy human individuals. Sequenced by immunoSEQ multiplex PCR; TCRdb stores in-frame clones only, minus some. The repertoire includes approximately 640,000 clones, around 72% of them detected once, and approximately 2% sits in the top ten. Sequenced: memory CD4+ T cells sorted from blood. As for subset: CD45RA-negative fraction. These receptors all come from a woman aged 25-40 years in good health.

This rearrangement joins TRBV28 to TRBJ2-4, with no clear D. This CDR3 is built from 11 residues. Germline values: CDR1 MDHEN, CDR2 SYDVKM. Trimming stripped 2 bases from V and 11 bases from J, with 7 bases between. CDR3 nucleotide sequence: TGTGCCAGCAGTTTAGACCTTTTTCAGTACTTC. Protein product: CASSLDLFQYF.

A few counts support this clone. The V call is TRBV28, the J call TRBJ1-4, with D maybe TRBD1 (6 bases). Trimming cost V 5 bases and J 4 bases, with 11 bases left between them. CDR3 size: 14 residues. Per germline, CDR1 MDHEN and CDR2 SYDVKM. The CDR3 nucleotides read TGTGCCAGCAGTATAAAACAGGGTAATGAAAAACTGTTTTTT. This gives the protein CASSIKQGNEKLFF.

The chain has TRBV16 and TRBJ1-5; 10 bases agree with TRBD1. Germline CDR1 reads KGHSY; CDR2 reads FQNENV. After removal of 4 bases from V and 5 bases from J, the junction contained 5 bases not matched to a gene. This CDR3 has 15 residues. CDR3 nucleotide sequence: TGTGCCAGCAGCCGTGTCGGACAGGGGGATCAGCCCCAGCATTTT. It is translated as CASSRVGQGDQPQHF. Full variable domain (missing parts from reference TRBV16 and TRBJ1-5): GEEVAQTPKHLVRGEGQKAKLYCAPIKGHSYVFWYQQVLKNEFKFLISFQNENVFDETGMPKERFSAKCLPNSPCSLEIQATKLEDSAVYFCASSRVGQGDQPQHFGDGTRLSIL.

On this clone itself: Distinct nucleotide sequences in the sample also encode this CDR3. The chain employs TRBV18 and TRBJ1-3, with D uncertain. This CDR3 is built from 14 residues. Trimming removed 3 bases at V and 4 bases at J, with 10 bases between. CDR1 and CDR2 from the germline V gene are KGHSH and LQKENI. CDR3 region: CASSPGTGGNTIYF. CDR3 coding DNA: TGTGCCAGCTCACCCGGAACCGGAGGAAACACCATATATTTT.

This clone was found once. The rearrangement joins TRBV27 to TRBJ2-7; 11 positions match TRBD1. The CDR3 contains 16 residues. Trimming removed 3 bases from V and 7 bases from J; junction bases left unmatched: 11. Germline lookup yields CDR1 MNHEY and CDR2 SMNVEV (reference sequence). CDR3 sequence (DNA): TGTGCCAGCAGTTTGACCGCCGGGACAGGGGGTCGGGAGCAGTACTTC. This sequence encodes CASSLTAGTGGREQYF.

The chain recombines TRBV5-1 with TRBJ2-7, with 7 nucleotides matching TRBD1. Germline-derived CDR1 and CDR2 are SGHRS and YFSETQ. Trimming removed 4 bases from V and 2 bases from J; junction bases left unmatched: 6. The CDR3 length is 14 residues. CDR3: CASSPRDRPYEQYF. The CDR3 DNA reads TGCGCCAGCAGCCCCCGGGACAGACCCTACGAGCAGTACTTC.

The rearrangement links TRBV19 to TRBJ1-5, with a possible D match to TRBD1 (6 bases). The length of the CDR3 is 16 residues. Germline lookup yields CDR1 LNHDA and CDR2 SQIVND (reference sequence). The V and J ends lost 7 bases and 9 bases respectively, with 25 bases between them. The DNA for the CDR3 is TGTGCCAGTATGACAGGCCAGGTACGGAAAGGGAGGCCCCAGCATTTT. Its translation: CASMTGQVRKGRPQHF.

This clone has at least ten counts. This chain uses TRBV4-2 with TRBJ2-3, with D tentatively TRBD1 or TRBD2 (5 bases each). The V and J ends lost 3 bases and 4 bases respectively, with 20 bases between them. Germline lookup yields CDR1 LGHNA and CDR2 YNFKEQ. This CDR3 spans 17 amino acids. The CDR3 region is CASSQGAWETAADTQYF. The CDR3, as DNA: TGTGCCAGCAGCCAGGGTGCCTGGGAGACAGCGGCAGATACGCAGTATTTT.

The genes are TRBV5-5 and TRBJ2-7, with 9 bases matching TRBD1. Germline V gene lookup returns CDR1 SGHKS and CDR2 YYEKEE (reference sequence). The CDR3 sequence is 15 residues long. Trimming removed 1 base from V and 3 bases from J; junction bases left unmatched: 5. CDR3 coding DNA: TGTGCCAGCAGCTTGTTGGGACAGGGAGTCTACGAGCAGTACTTC. Encoded protein: CASSLLGQGVYEQYF.

Details on this clone: The identical CDR3 is also encoded by other nucleotide sequences in the sample. The genes are TRBV5-6 and TRBJ2-3; no clear D gene. V lost 4 bases and J lost 3, with 9 bases in between. Germline V gene lookup returns CDR1 SGHDT and CDR2 YYEEEE. The CDR3 has 13 residues. CDR3 bases: TGTGCCAGCAGCCGCACCTCGACAGATACGCAGTATTTT. Protein sequence: CASSRTSTDTQYF.

The V call is TRBV7-9, the J call TRBJ2-5, with TRBD1 as a possible D gene (7 bases). This CDR3 is 14 amino acids long. V lost 4 bases and J 4 bases, leaving 13 bases between the germline ends. The V gene's germline CDR1 is SEHNR and CDR2 FQNEAQ (reference sequence). The CDR3 spells CASSSPQGGETQYF. CDR3 in DNA: TGTGCCAGCAGCTCCCCGCAGGGGGGAGAGACCCAGTACTTC. Based on the CDR3 plus reference TRBV7-9 and TRBJ2-5, the full variable domain is DTGVSQNPRHKITKRGQNVTFRCDPISEHNRLYWYRQTLGQGPEFLTYFQNEAQLEKSRLLSDRFSAERPKGSFSTLEIQRTEQGDSAMYLCASSSPQGGETQYFGPGTRLLVL.

The gene calls are TRBV19 and TRBJ1-2; no reliable D call. Germline lookup yields CDR1 LNHDA and CDR2 SQIVND (reference sequence). The CDR3 contains 15 residues. Trimming removed 3 bases from V and 8 bases from J, with 19 bases in between. The chain's CDR3 is CASSIGQDISRGYTF. CDR3 in DNA: TGTGCCAGTAGTATCGGGCAGGATATATCGCGAGGCTACACCTTC.

This clone was counted between two and nine times. The same CDR3 can be traced to other DNA sequences in this sample. The chain uses TRBV5-4 and TRBJ2-5; a weak D match, TRBD1 (5 bases). Germline V gene lookup returns CDR1 SGHNT and CDR2 YYREEE (reference sequence). Trimming removed 0 bases at V and 5 bases at J, with 8 bases between. The CDR3 extends over 13 amino acids. CDR3 sequence (DNA): TGTGCCAGCAGCTTGGGGGGCAGCGAGACCCAGTACTTC. This sequence encodes CASSLGGSETQYF.